The 20 T cell receptor beta chains in this list originate from one sample, sequenced in a study of cytomegalovirus exposure and HLA in healthy donors (TCRdb year 2017). The library was prepared using the immunoSEQ multiplex PCR assay. A mixture of 60 forward primers for TCR Vbeta segments and 13 reverse primers for TCR Jbeta segments was used in the multiplex PCR. TCRdb took over this immuneACCESS table, retaining in-frame rearrangements with V and J assigned. Such tables are incomplete; in checked studies, under half of the missing clones stem from an unresolved V gene, and the remainder is unexplained. The sample contains about 160,000 clones, roughly four fifths of them found a single time. The ten top clones hold roughly 8% of the sample. The sequenced sample consisted of PBMCs. The receptors stem from a male donor in good health and CMV-seropositive.

This clone is a singleton in its sample. The V gene is TRBV18, the J gene TRBJ2-3; 7 nucleotides line up with TRBD2. There are 15 residues in the CDR3. V was clipped by 5 bases and J by 2 bases; unmatched bases: 7. CDR1 is KGHSH, CDR2 LQKENI, per germline. The chain's CDR3 is CASSFQRGSTDTQYF. The CDR3 coding sequence is TGTGCCAGCTCATTTCAGCGGGGTTCCACAGATACGCAGTATTTT.

The V call is TRBV5-1, the J call TRBJ2-2, with a possible D match to TRBD2 (6 bases). Trimming removed 3 bases from V and 3 bases from J, with 12 bases in between. CDR1 is SGHRS and CDR2 is YFSETQ in the germline V gene. The CDR3 is 15 amino acids. The CDR3 nucleotides read TGCGCCAGCAGCTCCTTAGCGGTTGACACCGGGGAGCTGTTTTTT. Translated, it gives CASSSLAVDTGELFF.

The rearrangement joins TRBV18 to TRBJ2-7, with 9 bases fitting TRBD1. The CDR3 is 14 residues long. The V gene's germline CDR1 is KGHSH and CDR2 LQKENI. Trimming at V came to 6 bases and at J to 2 bases, leaving 5 bases not matched to a gene. Here the CDR3 reads CASSARQGAYEQYF. CDR3 DNA sequence: TGTGCCAGCTCCGCTAGACAGGGGGCCTACGAGCAGTACTTC.

CDR3 in amino acids: CASRGALSYNEQFF. For the CDR3, the DNA is TGTGCCTCCAGGGGCGCTTTATCCTACAATGAGCAGTTCTTC. The gene calls are TRBV12-5 and TRBJ2-1, with TRBD1 as a possible D gene (6 bases). This CDR3 is built from 14 residues. The germline gives CDR1 LGHNT, CDR2 FRNRAP.

The chain joins TRBV2 to TRBJ2-1; 10 positions agree with TRBD2. The germline V gene encodes CDR1 SNHLY and CDR2 FYNNEI. CDR3 length equals 16 residues. V shed 5 bases, J shed 4 bases, and the junction held 8 bases outside the gene matches. CDR3 region: CASSRTSGDLYNEQFF. The CDR3 coding sequence is TGTGCCAGCAGTAGGACTAGCGGAGATCTTTACAATGAGCAGTTCTTC.

This clone was observed a single time. The chain couples TRBV6-6 to TRBJ2-1; 8 positions match TRBD2. The CDR3 spans 16 residues. V gave up 1 base and J gave up 6 bases; unmatched junction bases: 8. From germline, CDR1 is MNHNY and CDR2 SVGAGI (reference sequence). This CDR3 is CASSYFRAGAVNEQFF. In DNA form, the CDR3 reads TGTGCCAGCAGTTACTTTCGAGCGGGGGCAGTCAATGAGCAGTTCTTC.

Here the CDR3 reads CASSQSRAHSSYEQYF. The CDR3 bases are TGCGCCAGCAGTCAATCGAGGGCCCACTCCTCCTACGAGCAGTACTTC. The V gene is TRBV23-1, the J gene TRBJ2-7, with D perhaps TRBD2 (5 bases). TRBV23-1 is recorded as an ORF, its role being uncertain. Deletions cut 0 bases from V and 0 bases from J, with 12 bases between. CDR3 size: 16 residues.

The rearrangement links TRBV6-1 to TRBJ2-7, with 7 nucleotides matching TRBD1. The CDR3 extends over 15 amino acids. After removal of 2 bases from V and 4 bases from J, the junction contained 8 bases not matched to a gene. Germline V CDR1 and CDR2: MNHNS, SASEGT. CDR3 in DNA: TGTGCCAGCAGTGAACAGGCAGGGGGAAGGTACGAGCAGTACTTC. The encoded protein is CASSEQAGGRYEQYF.

This clone occurred once. This chain connects TRBV5-1 to TRBJ2-2, with 7 bases lining up with TRBD1. The CDR3 contains 15 residues. V lost 0 bases, J lost 4 bases, and 3 bases stayed unmatched. Germline lookup yields CDR1 SGHRS and CDR2 YFSETQ. CDR3 sequence (DNA): TGCGCCAGCAGCTTGGCCCCAGGGGGCACCGGGGAGCTGTTTTTT. Translation gives CASSLAPGGTGELFF. The full variable domain, rest sourced from reference TRBV5-1 and TRBJ2-2, is KAGVTQTPRYLIKTRGQQVTLSCSPISGHRSVSWYQQTPGQGLQFLFEYFSETQRNKGNFPGRFSGRQFSNSRSEMNVSTLELGDSALYLCASSLAPGGTGELFFGEGSRLTVL.

The V gene is TRBV28, the J gene TRBJ1-5, with D possibly TRBD1 on 5 matching bases. V lost 7 bases, J lost 6 bases, and 13 bases lay in between. Germline V lookup: CDR1 MDHEN, CDR2 SYDVKM. The CDR3 has 13 residues. The CDR3 loop reads CASIQGWGQPQHF. CDR3 nucleotide sequence: TGTGCCAGCATCCAGGGTTGGGGTCAGCCCCAGCATTTT. The full variable domain, its missing parts supplied by reference TRBV28 and TRBJ1-5, is DVKVTQSSRYLVKRTGEKVFLECVQDMDHENMFWYRQDPGLGLRLIYFSYDVKMKEKGDIPEGYSVSREKKERFSLILESASTNQTSMYLCASIQGWGQPQHFGDGTRLSIL.

The V call is TRBV2, the J call TRBJ2-5; maybe TRBD1 (5 bases). The CDR3 loop spans 14 amino acids. Trimming took 2 bases from V and 2 from J, leaving 9 bases between them. Germline V gene lookup returns CDR1 SNHLY and CDR2 FYNNEI. CDR3 residues: CASSEQGQQETQYF. In DNA form, the CDR3 reads TGTGCCAGCAGTGAACAGGGTCAACAAGAGACCCAGTACTTC. The whole variable domain, remainder taken from reference TRBV2 and TRBJ2-5, is EPEVTQTPSHQVTQMGQEVILRCVPISNHLYFYWYRQILGQKVEFLVSFYNNEISEKSEIFDDQFSVERPDGSNFTLKIRSTKLEDSAMYFCASSEQGQQETQYFGPGTRLLVL.

J is TRBJ2-1 and V is TRBV9; no firm D call. The CDR3 length is 15 residues. The germline CDR1 and CDR2 sequences are SGDLS and YYNGEE. V was trimmed by 0 bases and J by 1 base, leaving 8 bases between them. CDR3 region: CASSVVAGSYNEQFF. The CDR3 coding sequence is TGTGCCAGCAGCGTAGTCGCAGGTTCCTACAATGAGCAGTTCTTC.

This clone was observed a single time. The chain combines TRBV29-1 with TRBJ1-1; TRBD1 matches 7 bases. Germline assignment: CDR1 SQVTM and CDR2 ANQGSEA. Germline trimming cut 3 bases from V and 5 bases from J; bases unmatched to any gene: 12. The CDR3 spans 15 residues. CDR3 amino acids: CSVDQGGRDRTEAFF. The CDR3 coding sequence is TGCAGCGTTGACCAGGGGGGAAGGGATCGGACTGAAGCTTTCTTT.

This chain uses TRBV10-2 with TRBJ2-5; possibly TRBD2 for D (6 bases). This CDR3 is built from 12 residues. V was shortened by 10 bases and J by 7 bases, with 16 bases between the two germline ends. Germline values: CDR1 WSHSY, CDR2 SAAADI. As DNA, the CDR3 is TGCGCCACCAAAGTGGGGGGTATGACCCAGTACTTC. It is translated as CATKVGGMTQYF.

The chain combines TRBV7-7 with TRBJ2-3; 8 bases are shared with TRBD1. The V gene end was trimmed by 4 bases and the J gene end by 6 bases; junction bases not matched to a gene: 6. Germline CDR1 is SSHAT and CDR2 is FNYEAQ (reference sequence). The CDR3 has 14 amino acids. Here the CDR3 DNA reads TGTGCCAGCAGCTGGGACAGGCAGTCCGATACGCAGTATTTT. This codes for CASSWDRQSDTQYF.

The gene calls are TRBV2 and TRBJ1-2, with D possibly matching TRBD1 (6 bases). The CDR3 has 12 amino acids. CDR1 is SNHLY, CDR2 FYNNEI, per germline. V lost 9 bases and J lost 8, with 16 bases in between. The DNA for the CDR3 is TGTGCCAGACCCGACAGGTCCGGGGGCTACACCTTC. Protein sequence: CARPDRSGGYTF.

The chain uses TRBV7-9 and TRBJ2-1, with D uncertain. The CDR3 runs 13 residues. Germline CDR1 is SEHNR and CDR2 is FQNEAQ (reference sequence). V lost 5 bases, J lost 0 bases, and 5 bases lay in between. The CDR3 protein is CASSPSSYNEQFF. In DNA, the CDR3 is TGTGCCAGCAGCCCCTCCTCCTACAATGAGCAGTTCTTC.

The J gene is TRBJ2-1, the V gene TRBV5-1; TRBD1 matches at 8 bases. The V gene end was trimmed by 2 bases and the J gene end by 2 bases; junction bases not matched to a gene: 9. The CDR3 sequence is 17 residues long. Germline assignment: CDR1 SGHRS and CDR2 YFSETQ. CDR3 nucleotides: TGCGCCAGCAGCTTCGATGCCCGGGACAGGACCTACAATGAGCAGTTCTTC. Its protein product is CASSFDARDRTYNEQFF.

J is TRBJ2-7 and V is TRBV14; D possibly corresponds to TRBD2 (5 bases). This CDR3 has 12 residues. Trimming took off 1 base at V and 9 bases at J, with 10 bases between the two ends. Germline V lookup: CDR1 SGHDN, CDR2 FVKESK. The CDR3, as DNA: TGTGCCAGCAGCCAAGGCTTGAGGGCGCAGTACTTC. Translation: CASSQGLRAQYF. Full variable domain (outside the CDR3, taken from reference TRBV14 and TRBJ2-7): EAGVTQFPSHSVIEKGQTVTLRCDPISGHDNLYWYRRVMGKEIKFLLHFVKESKQDESGMPNNRFLAERTGGTYSTLKVQPAELEDSGVYFCASSQGLRAQYFGPGTRLTVT.

This clone was observed once. The CDR3 reads CASSLGAWYGYTF. DNA of the CDR3: TGTGCCAGCAGTTTGGGGGCCTGGTATGGCTACACCTTC. V gene TRBV28 combines with J gene TRBJ1-2; possibly TRBD1 for D (6 bases). The germline CDR1 and CDR2 sequences are MDHEN and SYDVKM. V was cut by 3 bases and J by 5 bases, with 10 bases left in between. The CDR3 covers 13 residues.